Below, 18 T cell receptor beta chains from the same sample are listed, as sequenced in a study of beta chain features in type 1 diabetes. What was sequenced were expressed TCRB transcripts, since all of the isolated RNA had been reverse transcribed. Clones were read by immunoSEQ multiplex PCR, and TCRdb kept only the in-frame ones, dropping some. The repertoire holds fewer than 650,000 clones, 15% seen once, with 0.07% to 0.095% in the top ten. The specimen was naive CD4+ T cells from blood. The receptors shown here come from a man younger than 35 in good health.

This clone occurred once. V usage is TRBV7-9 and J usage is TRBJ1-2; 10 bases match TRBD1. CDR3 length equals 11 residues. V gave up 5 bases and J gave up 14 bases; unmatched junction bases: 5. The germline V gene encodes CDR1 SEHNR and CDR2 FQNEAQ (reference sequence). The CDR3 coding sequence is TGTGCCAGCAGCAAGGACAGGGGGGCGACCTTC. Protein sequence: CASSKDRGATF. Looking up the rest from reference TRBV7-9 and TRBJ1-2 gives the full variable domain: DTGVSQNPRHKITKRGQNVTFRCDPISEHNRLYWYRQTLGQGPEFLTYFQNEAQLEKSRLLSDRFSAERPKGSFSTLEIQRTEQGDSAMYLCASSKDRGATFGSGTRLTVV.

The table lists this clone with a few counts. The chain uses TRBV7-9 and TRBJ2-3, with a possible D match to TRBD1 (6 bases). Trimming took off 8 bases at V and 2 bases at J, with 14 bases between the two ends. Germline V gene lookup returns CDR1 SEHNR and CDR2 FQNEAQ (reference sequence). This CDR3 comprises 14 residues. The CDR3 reads CASSRDTHTDTQYF. CDR3 nucleotides: TGTGCCAGCTCCCGGGACACCCACACAGATACGCAGTATTTT.

In its sample, this clone was seen a few times. The genes are TRBV4-3 and TRBJ2-2, with 9 bases identical to TRBD2. This CDR3 contains 18 residues. CDR1 is LGHNA and CDR2 is YSLEER in the germline V gene. Trimming at V came to 3 bases and at J to 0 bases, leaving 8 bases not matched to a gene. The CDR3 nucleotides are TGCGCCAGCAGCCACCGAGCGGGAGGACCCGCGAACACCGGGGAGCTGTTTTTT. Its protein is CASSHRAGGPANTGELFF.

This clone has only a few counts. The chain combines TRBV6-1 with TRBJ1-6, with no clear D. CDR3 size: 17 residues. Trimming left V 2 bases short and J 9 bases short, with 20 bases between. Germline lookup yields CDR1 MNHNS and CDR2 SASEGT. The DNA of the CDR3 is TGTGCCAGCAGTGAACAAGTAGCCGGTGACAACTCTTCACCCCTCCACTTT. Its protein product is CASSEQVAGDNSSPLHF.

This clone was recorded a few times. The chain uses TRBV28 and TRBJ2-2; a weak D match, TRBD2 (6 bases). Looked up from germline, CDR1 is MDHEN and CDR2 is SYDVKM. V was cut by 11 bases and J by 7 bases, with 20 bases left in between. The CDR3 totals 14 residues. DNA for the CDR3: TGTGCCGCCGTTGGCGGGGAGGTGGTCGGGGAGCTGTTTTTT. As protein: CAAVGGEVVGELFF.

This clone appeared a few times. This chain joins TRBV18 and TRBJ1-1; D is possibly TRBD1 (5 bases). Germline V gene data show CDR1 as KGHSH and CDR2 as LQKENI. V lost 3 bases to trimming and J lost 1 base, with 12 bases between them. The CDR3 runs to 15 residues. For the CDR3, the DNA is TGTGCCAGCTCACCCTCGGACGGGGGGAACACTGAAGCTTTCTTT. It codes for CASSPSDGGNTEAFF. The whole variable domain, filled in from reference TRBV18 and TRBJ1-1, reads NAGVMQNPRHLVRRRGQEARLRCSPMKGHSHVYWYRQLPEEGLKFMVYLQKENIIDESGMPKERFSAEFPKEGPSILRIQQVVRGDSAAYFCASSPSDGGNTEAFFGQGTRLTVV.

This clone was counted between two and nine times. The chain employs TRBV6-5 and TRBJ1-6; 7 bases match TRBD1. Germline lookup yields CDR1 MNHEY and CDR2 SVGAGI. There are 12 residues in the CDR3. With 5 bases clipped from V and 10 bases from J, the junction kept 2 bases outside the gene matches. CDR3: CASSADRSPLHF. The DNA for the CDR3 is TGTGCCAGCAGTGCGGACAGGTCACCCCTCCACTTT.

The J gene is TRBJ2-1, the V gene TRBV7-8, with TRBD2 matching over 11 bases. J was trimmed by 8 bases and V by 4 bases; bases with no gene match: 13. The CDR3 sequence is 17 residues long. Germline CDR1 reads SGHVS; CDR2 reads FQNEAQ. CDR3 in amino acids: CASSSQRTSGRTDEQFF. The CDR3 nucleotides are TGTGCCAGCAGCTCACAAAGAACTAGCGGGAGAACCGATGAGCAGTTCTTC.

This clone was recorded a few times. The rearrangement uses TRBV7-2 and TRBJ2-3, with a tentative D call TRBD1 (6 bases). Germline V lookup: CDR1 SGHTA, CDR2 FQGNSA. V was clipped by 2 bases and J by 14 bases, with 20 bases between them. CDR3 length equals 14 residues. The CDR3 is CASSLFIQGPRTYF. The DNA for the CDR3 is TGTGCCAGCAGCTTATTCATACAGGGACCTCGAACGTATTTT.

With respect to this clone: The germline gene is not matched at one end of the junction; a read error may be the cause. The CDR3, as DNA: TGTGCCAGCAGTTTAGACAGGGGCCACCTCCACGAGCAGTACTTC. Residues: CASSLDRGHLHEQYF. The chain joins TRBV7-2 to TRBJ2-7; 8 bases line up with TRBD1. In germline, CDR1 is SGHTA, CDR2 FQGNSA. The CDR3 loop spans 15 amino acids.

The DNA of the CDR3 is TGCGCCAGCAGCTTCCCCTCGGGACAGAGGAACAATGAGCAGTTCTTC. Its protein is CASSFPSGQRNNEQFF. The J gene is TRBJ2-1, the V gene TRBV5-1, with 7 bases fitting TRBD1. Germline V gene data show CDR1 as SGHRS and CDR2 as YFSETQ. V dropped 2 bases and J dropped 5; count of bases not matched to a gene: 10. The CDR3 sequence is 16 residues long.

This clone was seen a handful of times. V usage is TRBV5-1 and J usage is TRBJ2-7; tentative D call: TRBD2 (5 bases). CDR1 is SGHRS and CDR2 is YFSETQ in the germline V gene. V was pared by 7 bases and J by 7 bases, with 18 bases between. The CDR3 is made up of 13 amino acids. The CDR3 nucleotides are TGCGCCAGCTGTCGGGGTTCGTCGTTTGAGCAGTACTTC. It codes for CASCRGSSFEQYF.

The J gene is TRBJ2-7, the V gene TRBV28; D is unresolved. CDR3 size: 12 residues. The germline V gene has CDR1 MDHEN and CDR2 SYDVKM. The V and J ends lost 4 bases and 3 bases respectively, with 7 bases between them. CDR3: CASSSEFYEQYF. The DNA for the CDR3 is TGTGCCAGCAGTTCAGAATTCTACGAGCAGTACTTC.

The chain combines TRBV19 with TRBJ1-5; 10 positions agree with TRBD1. The CDR3 consists of 17 residues. Trimming took 4 bases from V and 0 from J; bases not matched to a gene: 6. Germline CDR1 is LNHDA and CDR2 is SQIVND (reference sequence). The CDR3 DNA follows: TGTGCCAGTAGTACCTCCGACAGGGGGCTTAGCAATCAGCCCCAGCATTTT. It yields the protein CASSTSDRGLSNQPQHF.

J is TRBJ1-6 and V is TRBV28; D not certain. V lost 6 bases to trimming and J lost 4 bases, with 13 bases between them. The germline CDR1 and CDR2 sequences are MDHEN and SYDVKM. The CDR3 contains 15 residues. CDR3 amino acids: CASSQNEGYNSPLHF. CDR3 DNA sequence: TGTGCCAGCAGCCAAAATGAGGGTTATAATTCACCCCTCCACTTT.

This clone was picked up a small number of times. V is TRBV11-2 and J is TRBJ2-1; D is unresolved. Trimming cost V 5 bases and J 0 bases, with 11 bases left between them. This CDR3 contains 15 residues. Germline V gives CDR1 SGHAT, CDR2 FQNNGV. The CDR3 spells CASSNPSSSYNEQFF. The CDR3 DNA follows: TGTGCCAGCAGCAACCCTTCAAGCTCCTACAATGAGCAGTTCTTC.

Points on this clone: The sample holds other DNA sequences that translate to the same CDR3. The rearrangement joins TRBV19 to TRBJ2-2; 9 bases are shared with TRBD1. Unmatched junction bases numbered 1, after V lost 4 bases and J lost 4 bases. The CDR3 length is 14 residues. Germline assignment: CDR1 LNHDA and CDR2 SQIVND (reference sequence). CDR3 coding DNA: TGTGCCAGTAGTAGGGGACAGGGCACCGGGGAGCTGTTTTTT. Amino acid sequence: CASSRGQGTGELFF.

This clone has only a few counts. The chain has TRBV7-2 and TRBJ1-5; the match to TRBD1 covers 7 bases. J gave up 4 bases and V 6 bases, and 9 bases lay outside the gene matches. Germline values: CDR1 SGHTA, CDR2 FQGNSA. This CDR3 has 15 amino acids. The CDR3 DNA reads TGTGCCAGCAGTTATAGGACAGGAACTAATCAGCCCCAGCATTTT. Its protein product is CASSYRTGTNQPQHF. The whole variable domain, remainder taken from reference TRBV7-2 and TRBJ1-5, is GAGVSQSPSNKVTEKGKDVELRCDPISGHTALYWYRQSLGQGLEFLIYFQGNSAPDKSGLPSDRFSAERTGGSVSTLTIQRTQQEDSAVYLCASSYRTGTNQPQHFGDGTRLSIL.